Below, 14 T cell receptor beta chains from the same sample are listed, as sequenced in a study of shared clonotypes between healthy human individuals. Assay: immunoSEQ multiplex PCR; the TCRdb copy retains only in-frame clones and omits some. This sample has some 900,000 clones, with about 80% found just once. Sequenced input: memory CD4+ T cells sorted from blood. Noted subset: CD45RA-negative fraction. These receptor sequences come from a man younger than 30 in good health.

V gene TRBV18 combines with J gene TRBJ2-3; D is ambiguous. CDR1 is KGHSH, CDR2 LQKENI, per germline. CDR3 size: 15 residues. Between the trimmed V and J ends, which lost 2 bases and 4 bases, there was a span of 13 bases. Written as DNA, the CDR3 is TGTGCCAGCTCACCAACACGGGCTTACGCAGATACGCAGTATTTT. Its translation: CASSPTRAYADTQYF.

The chain has TRBV7-2 and TRBJ1-5; 7 nucleotides line up with TRBD1. Unmatched junction bases numbered 15, after V lost 8 bases and J lost 11 bases. The CDR3 covers 14 residues. Germline-derived CDR1 and CDR2 are SGHTA and FQGNSA. The CDR3 reads CASSEGAAYLAQHF. CDR3 bases: TGTGCCAGCTCAGAGGGGGCCGCTTATCTTGCCCAGCATTTT.

A single count supports this clone. The gene calls are TRBV2 and TRBJ1-1, with D maybe TRBD1 (6 bases). The CDR3 length is 15 residues. CDR1 is SNHLY, CDR2 FYNNEI, per germline. V shed 3 bases and J shed 5 bases, with 16 bases lying between them. The CDR3 loop reads CASSDGGAGKTEAFF. The CDR3 nucleotides are TGTGCCAGCAGTGACGGGGGCGCCGGGAAGACTGAAGCTTTCTTT.

The rearrangement joins TRBV6-5 to TRBJ1-1, with 7 positions matching TRBD1. Trimming at V came to 5 bases and at J to 11 bases, leaving 11 bases not matched to a gene. Germline CDR1 and CDR2: MNHEY and SVGAGI. The CDR3 loop spans 13 amino acids. The CDR3 DNA reads as TGTGCCAGCAGTACCTCTGACAGGGTTGGGGCTTTCTTT. This encodes CASSTSDRVGAFF.

This rearrangement joins TRBV5-6 to TRBJ2-3; D possibly matches TRBD1 or TRBD2 (5 bases each). The CDR3 is made up of 18 amino acids. In germline, CDR1 is SGHDT, CDR2 YYEEEE. The V end was cut by 4 bases, the J end by 2 bases, with 23 bases between. This CDR3 is CASSQILDRDPSTDTQYF. In DNA, the CDR3 is TGTGCCAGCAGCCAAATCCTAGACCGGGACCCCTCCACAGATACGCAGTATTTT.

This clone occurred a few times. This chain uses TRBV7-9 with TRBJ1-6, with D hard to call. Looked up from germline, CDR1 is SEHNR and CDR2 is FQNEAQ (reference sequence). This CDR3 spans 12 amino acids. Deletions cut 5 bases from V and 9 bases from J, with 8 bases between. The CDR3 loop is CASSQTTSPLHF. The CDR3 DNA is TGTGCCAGCAGCCAGACAACTTCACCCCTCCACTTT.

Regarding this clone: Other DNA sequences of this sample code for an identical CDR3. J is TRBJ2-7 and V is TRBV2; no firm D call. Trimming left V 4 bases short and J 0 bases short, with 10 bases between. The germline CDR1 and CDR2 sequences are SNHLY and FYNNEI. This CDR3 has 14 residues. CDR3 nucleotides: TGTGCCAGCAGTGTCGACGGTGTCTCCTACGAGCAGTACTTC. It yields the protein CASSVDGVSYEQYF.

The rearrangement links TRBV9 to TRBJ2-7; a weak D match, TRBD2 (6 bases). The CDR3 has 16 residues. Trimming left V 3 bases short and J 3 bases short, with 19 bases between. CDR1 and CDR2 from the germline V gene are SGDLS and YYNGEE. In DNA form, the CDR3 reads TGTGCCAGCAGCGCTCGCGGGGCAGCGGACAACTACGAGCAGTACTTC. Its translation: CASSARGAADNYEQYF.

The CDR3 region is CSAAGYYEQYF. DNA for the CDR3: TGCAGTGCGGCAGGGTACTACGAGCAGTACTTC. The chain recombines TRBV20-1 with TRBJ2-7, with a possible D match to TRBD1 (5 bases). Deletions cut 6 bases from V and 3 bases from J, with 9 bases between. The V gene's germline CDR1 is DFQATT and CDR2 SNEGSKA (reference sequence). The CDR3 has 11 residues.

There are a few counts of this clone. V is TRBV6-1 and J is TRBJ2-1, with TRBD2 identical over 12 bases. CDR1 is MNHNS, CDR2 SASEGT, per germline. The V segment lost 6 bases and the J segment 6 bases; nucleotides outside the gene matches: 3. The CDR3 runs to 14 residues. The CDR3 bases are TGTGCCAGCAGACTAGCGGGAGGCGGCAATGAGCAGTTCTTC. This translates into CASRLAGGGNEQFF.

This clone was observed a handful of times. The chain combines TRBV5-4 with TRBJ2-3; D is perhaps TRBD2 (5 bases). The V gene's germline CDR1 is SGHNT and CDR2 YYREEE (reference sequence). This CDR3 spans 16 amino acids. V was trimmed by 5 bases and J by 0 bases, leaving 16 bases between them. CDR3 nucleotides: TGTGCCAGCAGACCATCGAGGGAGCGAAGCACAGATACGCAGTATTTT. Translating gives CASRPSRERSTDTQYF.

The chain carries TRBV5-6 and TRBJ2-7; no definite D call. Trimming removed 1 base at V and 4 bases at J, with 9 bases between. The CDR3 has 13 amino acids. Germline V CDR1 and CDR2: SGHDT, YYEEEE. CDR3 residues: CASSLYGPYEQYF. CDR3 coding DNA: TGTGCCAGCAGCTTGTACGGTCCTTACGAGCAGTACTTC.

A few counts support this clone. At the DNA level, this CDR3 is encoded by other sequences in the same sample as well. The chain combines TRBV18 with TRBJ1-4; D is unresolved. Germline CDR1 reads KGHSH; CDR2 reads LQKENI. This CDR3 has 13 residues. V gave up 5 bases and J gave up 3 bases, with 7 bases separating them. In DNA, the CDR3 is TGTGCCAGCTCAGTGGGATCTAATGAAAAACTGTTTTTT. Its protein is CASSVGSNEKLFF.

CDR3 region: CASSSGVGQLFF. CDR3 nucleotide sequence: TGTGCCAGCAGTTCAGGGGTAGGGCAACTGTTTTTT. The chain carries TRBV6-5 and TRBJ1-4, with D perhaps matching TRBD1 (6 bases). V was shortened by 4 bases and J by 12 bases, with 12 bases between the two germline ends. Looked up from germline, CDR1 is MNHEY and CDR2 is SVGAGI. CDR3 length: 12 amino acids.